These 15 T cell receptor beta chains were sequenced from one sample in a study of cytotoxic CD8 clonotypes in ibrutinib-treated CLL. Sequencing used immunoSEQ multiplex PCR; TCRdb keeps in-frame clones, though not all of them. The sample records about 300,000 clones, roughly four fifths being singletons. Sequenced material: PBMCs, taken at disease progression, from a patient treated with ibrutinib. Receptor source: a human donor with chronic lymphocytic leukemia.

V is TRBV7-2 and J is TRBJ2-1; 9 bases align to TRBD2. There are 17 residues in the CDR3. The germline V gene encodes CDR1 SGHTA and CDR2 FQGNSA. V shed 5 bases and J 7 bases; nucleotides not matched to a gene: 15. The CDR3 region has the DNA TGTGCCAGCAGCCCTGGGACTAGCTATATGCTTAGTAATGAGCAGTTCTTC. Amino acid sequence: CASSPGTSYMLSNEQFF. Full variable domain (missing parts from reference TRBV7-2 and TRBJ2-1): GAGVSQSPSNKVTEKGKDVELRCDPISGHTALYWYRQSLGQGLEFLIYFQGNSAPDKSGLPSDRFSAERTGGSVSTLTIQRTQQEDSAVYLCASSPGTSYMLSNEQFFGPGTRLTVL.

The chain combines TRBV15 with TRBJ2-5; D may be TRBD2 (7 bases). V was pared by 3 bases and J by 5 bases, with 22 bases between. Germline CDR1 reads LNHNV; CDR2 reads YYDKDF (reference sequence). The CDR3 spans 17 residues. The CDR3 loop is CATSRARGRGAEETQYF. CDR3 coding DNA: TGTGCCACCAGCAGGGCCCGGGGGAGGGGGGCCGAGGAGACCCAGTACTTC.

The V call is TRBV4-1, the J call TRBJ2-3; a possible D gene is TRBD2 (6 bases). Deletions cut 3 bases from V and 3 bases from J, with 13 bases between. From germline, CDR1 is MGHRA and CDR2 YSYEKL. There are 15 residues in the CDR3. The CDR3 region is CASSHREGRTDTQYF. The CDR3 nucleotides are TGCGCCAGCAGCCACCGAGAAGGGAGGACAGATACGCAGTATTTT.

The chain uses TRBV5-4 and TRBJ2-5; D is possibly TRBD1 or TRBD2 (5 bases each). Germline loops: CDR1 SGHNT, CDR2 YYREEE (reference sequence). The V gene lost 5 bases and the J gene lost 2 bases, with 10 bases spanning the gap. The length of the CDR3 is 13 residues. CDR3 in DNA: TGTGCCAGCAGGGGGGACGGTCAAGAGACCCAGTACTTC. Protein sequence: CASRGDGQETQYF. Variable domain in full (rest from reference TRBV5-4 and TRBJ2-5): ETGVTQSPTHLIKTRGQQVTLRCSSQSGHNTVSWYQQALGQGPQFIFQYYREEENGRGNFPPRFSGLQFPNYSSELNVNALELDDSALYLCASRGDGQETQYFGPGTRLLVL.

This clone was seen a handful of times. This rearrangement joins TRBV19 to TRBJ2-2; no firm D call. The V end was cut by 0 bases, the J end by 8 bases, with 1 base between. In germline, CDR1 is LNHDA, CDR2 SQIVND (reference sequence). The CDR3 runs to 11 residues. For the CDR3, the DNA is TGTGCCAGTAGTATAGAGGGGGAGCTGTTTTTT. This sequence encodes CASSIEGELFF.

CDR3: CASTLLGYEQYF. For the CDR3, the DNA is TGTGCCAGCACCCTACTCGGCTACGAGCAGTACTTC. This chain joins TRBV5-6 and TRBJ2-7; D is unclear. The CDR3 has 12 amino acids. CDR1 is SGHDT, CDR2 YYEEEE, per germline. The V end was cut by 6 bases, the J end by 3 bases, with 10 bases between.

The genes are TRBV5-1 and TRBJ2-7, with TRBD1 identical over 10 bases. CDR1 and CDR2 from the germline V gene are SGHRS and YFSETQ. The V and J ends lost 4 bases and 9 bases, in that order; junction bases with no gene match: 10. This CDR3 comprises 14 residues. The CDR3 protein is CASSLFRDRGAQYF. In DNA, the CDR3 is TGCGCCAGCAGCCTATTCCGGGACAGGGGAGCGCAGTACTTC.

This chain joins TRBV30 and TRBJ1-4; D unclear. The germline gives CDR1 GTSNPN, CDR2 SVGIG (reference sequence). With 4 bases removed from V and 2 bases from J, the gap between germline ends came to 5 bases. This CDR3 is built from 12 residues. DNA of the CDR3: TGTGCCTGGACGGACACTAATGAAAAACTGTTTTTT. Protein sequence: CAWTDTNEKLFF.

This chain connects TRBV28 to TRBJ2-1, with 7 bases matching TRBD2. The CDR3 covers 14 residues. CDR1 is MDHEN and CDR2 is SYDVKM in the germline V gene. V shed 6 bases and J 7 bases; nucleotides not matched to a gene: 9. The CDR3 sequence is CASSQRDPWNEQFF. CDR3 DNA: TGTGCCAGCAGCCAGCGGGACCCTTGGAATGAGCAGTTCTTC.

This clone was recorded once. The rearrangement joins TRBV21-1 to TRBJ1-1; TRBD1 is the table's D call and was not checked against the DNA. TRBV21-1 is described as a pseudogene. This CDR3 is built from 17 residues. CDR3 bases: TGTGCCAGCAGCAAAGGAGGCAGGGGGCTCCGAGACACTGAAGCTTTCTTT. Encoded protein: CASSKGGRGLRDTEAFF.

The genes are TRBV11-2 and TRBJ2-5; 10 bases are a match to TRBD2. With V trimmed by 1 base and J by 4 bases, 3 bases remained unmatched. Germline V gene lookup returns CDR1 SGHAT and CDR2 FQNNGV. The CDR3 spans 15 residues. CDR3 residues: CASSLALAGAETQYF. CDR3 nucleotide sequence: TGTGCCAGCAGCTTAGCTCTAGCGGGAGCAGAGACCCAGTACTTC.

This clone was seen only once. The chain carries TRBV11-2 and TRBJ2-5; 13 nucleotides match TRBD2. With V trimmed by 3 bases and J by 4 bases, 11 bases remained unmatched. The germline CDR1 and CDR2 sequences are SGHAT and FQNNGV. The CDR3 loop spans 18 amino acids. The CDR3 DNA reads as TGTGCCAGCAGCTTCGGACTAGCGGGGGATTGGGGAAGAGAGACCCAGTACTTC. Residues: CASSFGLAGDWGRETQYF.

Only one count was recorded for this clone. The same CDR3 can be traced to other DNA sequences in this sample. The chain links TRBV6-5 to TRBJ2-5, with D perhaps TRBD1 (6 bases). The germline V and J ends were trimmed by 5 bases and 1 base, with 11 bases remaining between them. CDR3 length: 14 residues. Germline lookup yields CDR1 MNHEY and CDR2 SVGAGI. This CDR3 reads CASSPGHLQETQYF. The CDR3 nucleotides are TGTGCCAGCAGTCCGGGACACCTCCAAGAGACCCAGTACTTC.

The table lists this clone with a few counts. This rearrangement joins TRBV6-5 to TRBJ2-7, with D possibly being TRBD1 (5 bases). Trimming took 8 bases from V and 2 from J, leaving 10 bases between them. Germline V gene data show CDR1 as MNHEY and CDR2 as SVGAGI. The CDR3 runs to 12 residues. CDR3 in amino acids: CASYRPPYEQYF. In nucleotides, the CDR3 is TGTGCCAGCTACAGGCCACCCTACGAGCAGTACTTC.

This clone was found once. The chain recombines TRBV12-5 with TRBJ1-4; 12 bases are shared with TRBD1. V trimming: 2 bases; J trimming: 7 bases; junction bases outside the gene matches: 11. The CDR3 has 18 amino acids. From germline, CDR1 is LGHNT and CDR2 FRNRAP. The CDR3 bases are TGTGCTAGTGGTTTGCCGGGACAGGGGGCGCCGGGGAGTGAAAAACTGTTTTTT. Translated, it gives CASGLPGQGAPGSEKLFF.